Following are 7 T cell receptor beta chains from one sample sequenced in a study of shared clonotypes between healthy human individuals. Naivety among CD8 cells was defined by CD45RO negativity and positive CCR7 selection, thereby excluding terminally differentiated effector memory CD45RA+ cells. This table comes from immunoSEQ multiplex PCR, and its TCRdb copy is limited to in-frame clones, with some not included. This repertoire shows about 2.1 million clones, over 85% found once; its top ten account for about 1.7%. Source material: naive CD8+ T cells from PBMCs. All receptors come from a man between 18 and 35 years old in good health. Some clones in this sample may be carry-over from other donors' samples.

In its sample, this clone was seen a few times. The gene calls are TRBV7-9 and TRBJ2-7; D call uncertain. The CDR3 extends over 11 amino acids. With 1 base removed from V and 6 bases from J, the gap between germline ends came to 4 bases. CDR1 SEHNR and CDR2 FQNEAQ come from the germline V gene (reference sequence). The CDR3 sequence: CASSLVSEQYF. CDR3 bases: TGTGCCAGCAGCTTAGTATCCGAGCAGTACTTC.

The V and J genes are TRBV15 and TRBJ2-7; TRBD2 matches at 12 bases. The junction had 3 bases not matched to a gene; V was cut back by 1 base and J by 5 bases. The germline CDR1 and CDR2 sequences are LNHNV and YYDKDF (reference sequence). CDR3 length: 15 amino acids. The CDR3 protein is CATSRASGRVDEQYF. The CDR3 nucleotides are TGTGCCACCAGCAGAGCTAGCGGGAGGGTCGACGAGCAGTACTTC. Variable domain in full (rest from reference TRBV15 and TRBJ2-7): DAMVIQNPRYQVTQFGKPVTLSCSQTLNHNVMYWYQQKSSQAPKLLFHYYDKDFNNEADTPDNFQSRRPNTSFCFLDIRSPGLGDTAMYLCATSRASGRVDEQYFGPGTRLTVT.

This chain connects TRBV4-3 to TRBJ2-5, with D maybe TRBD1 (6 bases). Germline values: CDR1 LGHNA, CDR2 YSLEER. Trimming removed 1 base from V and 5 bases from J, with 14 bases in between. CDR3 length: 15 residues. The CDR3 DNA sequence: TGCGCCAGCAGCCAAGTTCAGGGGACCCCGGAGACCCAGTACTTC. This encodes CASSQVQGTPETQYF.

The chain couples TRBV7-9 to TRBJ2-7; TRBD2 matches at 9 bases. The germline V gene encodes CDR1 SEHNR and CDR2 FQNEAQ (reference sequence). J lost 3 bases, V lost 2 bases, and 8 bases had no gene match. This CDR3 has 16 amino acids. CDR3 bases: TGTGCCAGCAGCTTAACCTCCGGACTAGCGAGCTACGAGCAGTACTTC. It specifies CASSLTSGLASYEQYF.

CDR3 region: CASTTRLSGRVETQYF. In DNA form, the CDR3 reads TGCGCCAGTACAACAAGGTTAAGCGGGAGGGTAGAGACCCAGTACTTC. The gene calls are TRBV5-1 and TRBJ2-5, with 10 bases that match TRBD2. The CDR3 contains 16 residues. Germline assignment: CDR1 SGHRS and CDR2 YFSETQ. The trim removed 8 bases at V and 4 bases at J, leaving 14 bases unmatched.

CDR3 residues: CASSLQGLAETQYF. The CDR3 DNA sequence: TGTGCCAGCAGTCTACAGGGACTAGCAGAGACCCAGTACTTC. The V gene is TRBV28, the J gene TRBJ2-5; 9 nucleotides match TRBD2. V trimming: 5 bases; J trimming: 4 bases; junction bases outside the gene matches: 5. CDR1 and CDR2 from the germline V gene are MDHEN and SYDVKM. The CDR3 extends over 14 amino acids.

This clone has a handful of counts. The V gene is TRBV5-1, the J gene TRBJ2-7; D not resolved. Trimming shortened V by 0 bases and J by 6 bases, and 7 bases separated the two germline ends. CDR1 is SGHRS, CDR2 YFSETQ, per germline. This CDR3 region has 12 residues. Here the CDR3 DNA reads TGCGCCAGCAGCTTGGCCATGGGCGAGCAGTACTTC. Protein: CASSLAMGEQYF.